A selection of T cell receptor beta chains follows, all from one sample in a study of read filtering for tumor transcriptome and immune sequencing. Via MiXCR, TCRdb re-called the reads, giving one row per CDR3 protein. Found here are 45,000 to 55,000 distinct CDR3 sequences, approximately 18% of them singletons; the top ten hold roughly 14%. Sequenced input: a population of CD138-negative cells sorted from bone marrow. The origin of the receptors is a donor aged 40 or over with multiple myeloma. CDR3s include the opening cysteine and the closing phenylalanine or tryptophan. Fields, in order: CDR3 DNA, CDR3 protein, D gene, V gene, CDR3 length, J gene, clone size. D genes are given only for firm matches. Clone size is given for some rows only: seen once, a few or many times, or a class if the clone is expanded.

CDR3 DNA: TGTGCCAGCAGCCTCTGGCAGGCAGGTTCCCGCAATCAGCCCCAGCATTTT
CDR3 protein: CASSLWQAGSRNQPQHF
D gene: -
V gene: TRBV21-1
CDR3 length: 17
J gene: TRBJ1-5
clone size: few

CDR3 DNA: TGCAGTGCTACGTGGGGAGCCTACAATGAGCAGTTCTTC
CDR3 protein: CSATWGAYNEQFF
D gene: -
V gene: TRBV20-1
CDR3 length: 13
J gene: TRBJ2-1
clone size: many

CDR3 DNA: TGCAGTGCTAGAGCCCTAGCCGAGGCCAATGAGCAGTTCTTC
CDR3 protein: CSARALAEANEQFF
D gene: -
V gene: TRBV20-1
CDR3 length: 14
J gene: TRBJ2-1
clone size: many

CDR3 DNA: TGTGCCAGCAGCTACGAGCCGGGCACCGGGGAGCTGTTTTTT
CDR3 protein: CASSYEPGTGELFF
D gene: -
V gene: TRBV7-2
CDR3 length: 14
J gene: TRBJ2-2
clone size: many

CDR3 DNA: TGTGCCAGCAACCAAGATTCCGGGACTATCTCCTACGTGCAGTACTTC
CDR3 protein: CASNQDSGTISYVQYF
D gene: TRBD2
V gene: TRBV3-1
CDR3 length: 16
J gene: TRBJ2-7
clone size: -

CDR3 DNA: TGCAGTGCTACGGCCCAGGGGAGAACTGAAGCTTTCTTT
CDR3 protein: CSATAQGRTEAFF
D gene: -
V gene: TRBV20-1
CDR3 length: 13
J gene: TRBJ1-1
clone size: many

CDR3 DNA: TGCGCCAGCAGTATGGGAGGTGAACCACTTGTAGCTTTCTTT
CDR3 protein: CASSMGGEPLVAFF
D gene: -
V gene: TRBV5-1
CDR3 length: 14
J gene: TRBJ1-1
clone size: few

CDR3 DNA: TGTGCCACCAGTGACGCCCCTTCTACGCAGTATTTT
CDR3 protein: CATSDAPSTQYF
D gene: -
V gene: TRBV24-1
CDR3 length: 12
J gene: TRBJ2-3
clone size: many

CDR3 DNA: TGCAGTGCTAGAGATGAAGCACCAGTCACCGGGGAGCTGTTTTTT
CDR3 protein: CSARDEAPVTGELFF
D gene: -
V gene: TRBV20-1
CDR3 length: 15
J gene: TRBJ2-2
clone size: many

CDR3 DNA: TGTGCCAGCAGTGTCTCCGGGCCAGATACGCAGTATTTT
CDR3 protein: CASSVSGPDTQYF
D gene: -
V gene: TRBV25-1
CDR3 length: 13
J gene: TRBJ2-3
clone size: many

CDR3 DNA: TGTGCCTCTGGGCTGAGGGGCTACTCCGGGGAGCTGTTTTTT
CDR3 protein: CASGLRGYSGELFF
D gene: -
V gene: TRBV10-3
CDR3 length: 14
J gene: TRBJ2-2
clone size: many

CDR3 DNA: TGCAGTGCTCGTGTGGGCGGGACGCAGTATTTT
CDR3 protein: CSARVGGTQYF
D gene: -
V gene: TRBV20-1
CDR3 length: 11
J gene: TRBJ2-3
clone size: many

CDR3 DNA: TGCAGCGTTGAAGGTCCCCTAGCGGGAGGATTTCATGAGCAGTTCTTC
CDR3 protein: CSVEGPLAGGFHEQFF
D gene: TRBD2
V gene: TRBV29-1
CDR3 length: 16
J gene: TRBJ2-1
clone size: medium-sized

CDR3 DNA: TGTGCCAGCTCAGGGTGGGGAAGCAATCAGCCCCAGCATTTT
CDR3 protein: CASSGWGSNQPQHF
D gene: -
V gene: TRBV18
CDR3 length: 14
J gene: TRBJ1-5
clone size: many

CDR3 DNA: TGTGCCAGCAGCTTAGAATCCCCCGACAGTTTGGAGACCCAGTACTTC
CDR3 protein: CASSLESPDSLETQYF
D gene: -
V gene: TRBV13
CDR3 length: 16
J gene: TRBJ2-5
clone size: few

CDR3 DNA: TGTGCCATCGGGGCGGGAGGCGGCACAGATACGCAGTATTTT
CDR3 protein: CAIGAGGGTDTQYF
D gene: TRBD2
V gene: TRBV10-3
CDR3 length: 14
J gene: TRBJ2-3
clone size: many

CDR3 DNA: TGCAGTGCTAGAGATGGGCTCAAGGGACTAGCGTACAATGAGCAGTTCTTC
CDR3 protein: CSARDGLKGLAYNEQFF
D gene: TRBD2
V gene: TRBV20-1
CDR3 length: 17
J gene: TRBJ2-1
clone size: many

CDR3 DNA: TGTGCCAGCAGTTTAGGGGCAGGCACAGATACGCAGTATTTT
CDR3 protein: CASSLGAGTDTQYF
D gene: -
V gene: TRBV12-3/TRBV12-4
CDR3 length: 14
J gene: TRBJ2-3
clone size: many

CDR3 DNA: TGTGCCAGCAGCGGCGGGAGGCGATACGATGAGCAGTTCTTC
CDR3 protein: CASSGGRRYDEQFF
D gene: TRBD2
V gene: TRBV7-3
CDR3 length: 14
J gene: TRBJ2-1
clone size: many

CDR3 DNA: TGCGCCAGCAGCTCCGGGACAGGGGAAGAGACCCAGTACTTC
CDR3 protein: CASSSGTGEETQYF
D gene: TRBD1
V gene: TRBV5-1
CDR3 length: 14
J gene: TRBJ2-5
clone size: many

CDR3 DNA: TGTGCCAGCAGAGGGGACGCGGCGAACACTGAAGCTTTCTTT
CDR3 protein: CASRGDAANTEAFF
D gene: -
V gene: TRBV2
CDR3 length: 14
J gene: TRBJ1-1
clone size: many

CDR3 DNA: TGTGCCAGCAGTCCCTCGACAGGGGGGCGGGAAAAACTGTTTTTT
CDR3 protein: CASSPSTGGREKLFF
D gene: TRBD1
V gene: TRBV28
CDR3 length: 15
J gene: TRBJ1-4
clone size: many

CDR3 DNA: TGTGCCAGCACCTACGATTCGGATGGAGGCAACGAGCAGTACTTC
CDR3 protein: CASTYDSDGGNEQYF
D gene: -
V gene: TRBV28
CDR3 length: 15
J gene: TRBJ2-7
clone size: many

CDR3 DNA: TGCAGTGCTAGGGCTACTAGCTCCTACGAGCAGTACTTC
CDR3 protein: CSARATSSYEQYF
D gene: -
V gene: TRBV20-1
CDR3 length: 13
J gene: TRBJ2-7
clone size: many

CDR3 DNA: TGTGCCAGTAGTACCAATGGCAGGCTCACCGGGGAGCTGTTTTTT
CDR3 protein: CASSTNGRLTGELFF
D gene: -
V gene: TRBV19
CDR3 length: 15
J gene: TRBJ2-2
clone size: many

CDR3 DNA: TGTGCCAGCCGTAGGGGAAGCTCCTACAATGAGCAGTTCTTC
CDR3 protein: CASRRGSSYNEQFF
D gene: -
V gene: TRBV7-2
CDR3 length: 14
J gene: TRBJ2-1
clone size: many

CDR3 DNA: TGTGCCAGTAGTGGTCGACGGCTGAACACCGGGGAGCTGTTTTTT
CDR3 protein: CASSGRRLNTGELFF
D gene: -
V gene: TRBV19
CDR3 length: 15
J gene: TRBJ2-2
clone size: many

CDR3 DNA: TGTGCCAGCAGCCTAACAGGGGGTTTTTACTACAATGAGCAGTTCTTC
CDR3 protein: CASSLTGGFYYNEQFF
D gene: TRBD1
V gene: TRBV7-9
CDR3 length: 16
J gene: TRBJ2-1
clone size: many

CDR3 DNA: TGTGCCAGCAGCCCCGGGACTAGCGGGAGTCTGGTAGACAATGAGCAGTTCTTC
CDR3 protein: CASSPGTSGSLVDNEQFF
D gene: TRBD2
V gene: TRBV9
CDR3 length: 18
J gene: TRBJ2-1
clone size: medium-sized

CDR3 DNA: TGTGCCAGCAGCCAAGATACGGGAGTGGGGGAGACCCGGTACTTC
CDR3 protein: CASSQDTGVGETRYF
D gene: -
V gene: TRBV14
CDR3 length: 15
J gene: TRBJ2-5
clone size: -

CDR3 DNA: TGTGCCAGCAGTAAAGACGGACCCAGTGAGGGGCAGTATTTT
CDR3 protein: CASSKDGPSEGQYF
D gene: -
V gene: TRBV6-5
CDR3 length: 14
J gene: TRBJ2-3
clone size: many

CDR3 DNA: TGTGCCAGCAGCTTACAGGGAAATGAGCAGTTCTTC
CDR3 protein: CASSLQGNEQFF
D gene: -
V gene: TRBV7-8
CDR3 length: 12
J gene: TRBJ2-1
clone size: many

CDR3 DNA: TGTGCCAGCAGTTATGTGGGTGACACTGAAGCTTTCTTT
CDR3 protein: CASSYVGDTEAFF
D gene: -
V gene: TRBV12-3/TRBV12-4
CDR3 length: 13
J gene: TRBJ1-1
clone size: many

CDR3 DNA: TGTGCCAGCACCTCGGATGCCGGGTTCCCTAGCACAGATACGCAGTATTTT
CDR3 protein: CASTSDAGFPSTDTQYF
D gene: -
V gene: TRBV5-4
CDR3 length: 17
J gene: TRBJ2-3
clone size: many

CDR3 DNA: TGCGCCAGCAGCCGCGACAGGGATGGCTACACCTTC
CDR3 protein: CASSRDRDGYTF
D gene: TRBD1
V gene: TRBV5-1
CDR3 length: 12
J gene: TRBJ1-2
clone size: many

CDR3 DNA: TGTGCCAGCAGCACAGGACTAGCGGGAGGGCAAGAGACCCAGTACTTC
CDR3 protein: CASSTGLAGGQETQYF
D gene: TRBD2
V gene: TRBV11-2
CDR3 length: 16
J gene: TRBJ2-5
clone size: many

CDR3 DNA: TGTGCCAGTAGTGACAGGGGGTCCTATGGCTACACCTTC
CDR3 protein: CASSDRGSYGYTF
D gene: TRBD1
V gene: TRBV19
CDR3 length: 13
J gene: TRBJ1-2
clone size: many

CDR3 DNA: TGTGCCAGCAGAAAGCAGTGGTCAAATGATAAACTGTTTTTT
CDR3 protein: CASRKQWSNDKLFF
D gene: -
V gene: TRBV12-3/TRBV12-4
CDR3 length: 14
J gene: TRBJ1-4
clone size: -

CDR3 DNA: TGCGCCAGCAGCTCGGACTCTGGGGCCAACGTCCTGACTTTC
CDR3 protein: CASSSDSGANVLTF
D gene: -
V gene: TRBV5-1
CDR3 length: 14
J gene: TRBJ2-6
clone size: many

CDR3 DNA: TGTGCCAGCACGAGAAGCTCCTACGAGCAGTACTTC
CDR3 protein: CASTRSSYEQYF
D gene: -
V gene: TRBV11-2
CDR3 length: 12
J gene: TRBJ2-7
clone size: many

CDR3 DNA: TGCGCCAGCAGGGACGCAAGGGACACAGATACGCAGTATTTT
CDR3 protein: CASRDARDTDTQYF
D gene: -
V gene: TRBV5-1
CDR3 length: 14
J gene: TRBJ2-3
clone size: many

CDR3 DNA: TGTGCCAGCAGTTCAGGACTAGCGGGAGTCGTTAAGACCCAGTACTTC
CDR3 protein: CASSSGLAGVVKTQYF
D gene: TRBD2
V gene: TRBV12-3/TRBV12-4
CDR3 length: 16
J gene: TRBJ2-5
clone size: many

CDR3 DNA: TGTGCCAGCAGCTTGTACAGGTTAACTAATGAAAAACTGTTTTTT
CDR3 protein: CASSLYRLTNEKLFF
D gene: -
V gene: TRBV5-8
CDR3 length: 15
J gene: TRBJ1-4
clone size: many

CDR3 DNA: TGTGCCAGCAGCATGGACGGAAGCTCTGGGGCCAACGTCCTGACTTTC
CDR3 protein: CASSMDGSSGANVLTF
D gene: -
V gene: TRBV5-5
CDR3 length: 16
J gene: TRBJ2-6
clone size: many

CDR3 DNA: TGTGCCAGTAGCCAAACAGGGACCAACACCGGGGAGCTGTTTTTT
CDR3 protein: CASSQTGTNTGELFF
D gene: -
V gene: TRBV19
CDR3 length: 15
J gene: TRBJ2-2
clone size: many

CDR3 DNA: TGTGCCTGGAGTGTAGACAGGGTGCGGGAGCAGTACTTC
CDR3 protein: CAWSVDRVREQYF
D gene: TRBD1
V gene: TRBV30
CDR3 length: 13
J gene: TRBJ2-7
clone size: many

CDR3 DNA: TGTGCCAGCAGCCCCCCCCCGAACACAGATACGCAGTATTTT
CDR3 protein: CASSPPPNTDTQYF
D gene: -
V gene: TRBV12-3/TRBV12-4
CDR3 length: 14
J gene: TRBJ2-3
clone size: many

CDR3 DNA: TGCAGCGTTGAGGACAGGGGGACTGAAGCTTTCTTT
CDR3 protein: CSVEDRGTEAFF
D gene: TRBD1
V gene: TRBV29-1
CDR3 length: 12
J gene: TRBJ1-1
clone size: many

CDR3 DNA: TGCGCCAGCAGCTTGGAACCCGGGGGACATGAGCAGTACTTC
CDR3 protein: CASSLEPGGHEQYF
D gene: -
V gene: TRBV5-1
CDR3 length: 14
J gene: TRBJ2-7
clone size: many

CDR3 DNA: TGTGCCAGCAGCCTCCTCCGGTACAATGAGCAGTTCTTC
CDR3 protein: CASSLLRYNEQFF
D gene: -
V gene: TRBV7-3
CDR3 length: 13
J gene: TRBJ2-1
clone size: many

CDR3 DNA: TGCAGCGTTGCGCAGGGCTTTTCCTACAATGAGCAGTTCTTC
CDR3 protein: CSVAQGFSYNEQFF
D gene: -
V gene: TRBV29-1
CDR3 length: 14
J gene: TRBJ2-1
clone size: many

CDR3 DNA: TGTGCCAGCGGCTTAGCGTTAGCGGGAGGTGATACGCAGTATTTT
CDR3 protein: CASGLALAGGDTQYF
D gene: TRBD2
V gene: TRBV7-6
CDR3 length: 15
J gene: TRBJ2-3
clone size: -

CDR3 DNA: TGTGCCAGCTCCCGGGAGGGGTTGCTCCCCAGTGAGCAGTTCTTC
CDR3 protein: CASSREGLLPSEQFF
D gene: TRBD2
V gene: TRBV7-3
CDR3 length: 15
J gene: TRBJ2-1
clone size: many

CDR3 DNA: TGTGCCAGCAGCCCCAGGGGAAAAACAGATACGCAGTATTTT
CDR3 protein: CASSPRGKTDTQYF
D gene: -
V gene: TRBV13
CDR3 length: 14
J gene: TRBJ2-3
clone size: -

CDR3 DNA: TGCAGTGCGGAGGGTGGGAATGACAATGAGCAGTTCTTC
CDR3 protein: CSAEGGNDNEQFF
D gene: -
V gene: TRBV20-1
CDR3 length: 13
J gene: TRBJ2-1
clone size: many

CDR3 DNA: TGTGCCAGTAGTATAGAGGGCGGGAGGTCTGGGCGTGAGCAGTTCTTC
CDR3 protein: CASSIEGGRSGREQFF
D gene: TRBD2
V gene: TRBV19
CDR3 length: 16
J gene: TRBJ2-1
clone size: many

CDR3 DNA: TGCAGCGTTGAAGCCCCTTCCCAAGAGACCCAGTACTTC
CDR3 protein: CSVEAPSQETQYF
D gene: -
V gene: TRBV29-1
CDR3 length: 13
J gene: TRBJ2-5
clone size: many